Below are 8 T cell receptor beta chains sequenced from a single sample in a study of shared clonotypes between healthy human individuals. The protocol was immunoSEQ multiplex PCR, while the TCRdb copy is restricted to in-frame clones and leaves out a portion. The sample contains 1.6 million or so clones, approximately 98.5% of which appear only once. Sequenced sample: naive CD4+ T cells sorted from blood. Subset denoted: CD45RA+ positively selected. These receptors were obtained from a man aged 25 to 45 in good health.

The chain combines TRBV9 with TRBJ2-2; D possibly uses TRBD1 or TRBD2 (6 bases each). V lost 3 bases to trimming and J lost 7 bases, with 13 bases between them. Germline V gene lookup returns CDR1 SGDLS and CDR2 YYNGEE. This CDR3 has 14 residues. The CDR3, as DNA: TGTGCCAGCAGCGCACAGGGACTGAGCGGGGAGCTGTTTTTT. Translating gives CASSAQGLSGELFF.

This clone has only one observation. The genes are TRBV29-1 and TRBJ2-5; 8 bases agree with TRBD1. CDR3 length: 12 residues. Germline V gene lookup returns CDR1 SQVTM and CDR2 ANQGSEA. The J segment lost 5 bases and the V segment lost 7 bases, leaving 6 bases of the junction unmatched. The CDR3 here is CSGYRGAETQYF. In DNA form, the CDR3 reads TGCAGCGGCTACAGGGGGGCGGAGACCCAGTACTTC.

This clone was detected a few times. The CDR3 sequence is CASSYSRLSAYEQYF. The CDR3 DNA sequence: TGTGCCAGCAGTTACTCGCGGCTGTCGGCCTACGAGCAGTACTTC. V gene TRBV6-5 combines with J gene TRBJ2-7; D gene uncertain. CDR1 is MNHEY, CDR2 SVGAGI, per germline. CDR3 length equals 15 residues. The V end was cut by 0 bases, the J end by 2 bases, with 11 bases between.

The gene calls are TRBV7-6 and TRBJ2-5; no definite D call. CDR1 SGHVS and CDR2 FNYEAQ come from the germline V gene. Trimming cost V 5 bases and J 5 bases, with 9 bases left between them. The CDR3 runs to 12 residues. In DNA form, the CDR3 reads TGTGCCAGCAGCCTCCCGACCGAGACCCAGTACTTC. This gives the protein CASSLPTETQYF.

The chain combines TRBV5-4 with TRBJ2-3; 8 nucleotides agree with TRBD1. CDR3 length: 13 amino acids. From germline, CDR1 is SGHNT and CDR2 YYREEE (reference sequence). J gave up 4 bases and V 5 bases, and 3 bases lay outside the gene matches. CDR3 DNA: TGTGCCAGCAGTCCACAGGGGGCAGATACGCAGTATTTT. It translates to CASSPQGADTQYF.

Here the CDR3 reads CASRVTGISGNTIYF. CDR3 DNA sequence: TGCGCCAGCAGGGTAACAGGGATCTCTGGAAACACCATATATTTT. The chain recombines TRBV10-2 with TRBJ2-2; tentative D call: TRBD1 (6 bases). The J call could be wrong; TRBJ1-3 is a better fit for the DNA end. This CDR3 has 15 amino acids. The V gene's germline CDR1 is WSHSY and CDR2 SAAADI.

The chain combines TRBV5-1 with TRBJ2-7; 8 nucleotides match TRBD2. V shed 0 bases, J shed 4 bases, and the junction held 9 bases outside the gene matches. Germline CDR1 reads SGHRS; CDR2 reads YFSETQ. CDR3 length: 16 amino acids. CDR3 region: CASSLAPGTSLYEQYF. Here the CDR3 DNA reads TGCGCCAGCAGCTTGGCTCCCGGGACTAGTTTGTACGAGCAGTACTTC.

This chain joins TRBV7-8 and TRBJ1-5; D may be TRBD1 (5 bases). CDR3 length: 16 residues. V was clipped by 7 bases and J by 4 bases, with 20 bases between them. Germline lookup yields CDR1 SGHVS and CDR2 FQNEAQ. DNA for the CDR3: TGTGCCAGCATACCAGAAAGGGGAAGAGGGAATCAGCCCCAGCATTTT. This translates into CASIPERGRGNQPQHF.